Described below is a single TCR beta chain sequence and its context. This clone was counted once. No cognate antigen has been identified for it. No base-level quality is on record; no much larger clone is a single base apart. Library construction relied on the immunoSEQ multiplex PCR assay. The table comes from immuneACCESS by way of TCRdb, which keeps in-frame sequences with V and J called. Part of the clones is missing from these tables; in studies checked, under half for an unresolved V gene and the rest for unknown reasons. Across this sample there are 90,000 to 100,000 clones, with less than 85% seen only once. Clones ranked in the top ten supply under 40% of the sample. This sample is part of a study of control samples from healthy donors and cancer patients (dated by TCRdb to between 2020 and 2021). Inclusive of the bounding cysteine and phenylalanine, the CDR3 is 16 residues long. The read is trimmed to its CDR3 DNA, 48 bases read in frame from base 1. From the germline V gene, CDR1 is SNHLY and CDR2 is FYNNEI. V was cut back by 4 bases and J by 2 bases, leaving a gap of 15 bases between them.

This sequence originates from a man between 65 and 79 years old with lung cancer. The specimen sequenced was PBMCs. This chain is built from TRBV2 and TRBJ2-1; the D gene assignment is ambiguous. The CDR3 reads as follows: CASSGLGSSTYNEQFF. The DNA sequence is TGTGCCAGCAGTGGGCTCGGTTCCTCCACCTACAATGAGCAGTTCTTC.